In its sample, the clone carrying this TCR beta chain was seen a few times. Its antigen remains unknown. The sample belongs to a study of cytomegalovirus exposure and HLA in healthy donors. The CDR3 is made up of 15 amino acids. J was trimmed by 3 bases and V by 5 bases; bases with no gene match: 8. The germline V gene encodes CDR1 SGHTA and CDR2 FQGNSA. The study's findings and limits: Accurate prediction of HLA-A and HLA-B alleles (for most subjects) was reportedly achieved from TCR beta sequences. For most TCR beta V segments, an earlier analysis put the productive rate at about 87% or about 30% of the time. In a later analysis, TCR beta V- and J-gene trimming showed a link to a missense DCLRE1C variant. Exclusion applied to some V segments, including TRBV6-2 and TRBV6-3, as they were indistinguishable.

The PCR was carried out with 60 Vbeta primers and 13 Jbeta primers. Assay used: immunoSEQ multiplex PCR; TCRdb lists only in-frame clones, some missing. The sample includes 180,000 or so clones, 65% to 85% of them seen just once. The chain employs TRBV7-2 and TRBJ2-3, with 7 bases aligning to TRBD2. The sequenced material came from PBMCs. The sequence was collected from a woman between 45 and 65 years old in good health and CMV-seropositive. In nucleotides, the CDR3 is TGTGCCAGCAGCGGTTTAGCGGGTGTAACAGATACGCAGTATTTT. Its protein is CASSGLAGVTDTQYF.